The rows below give T cell receptor beta chains drawn from one sample of a study of T cell changes during pregnancy in multiple sclerosis. The assay was immunoSEQ multiplex PCR, and TCRdb's table has in-frame clones only and misses some. The sample lists approximately 68,000 clones, 91% occurring once. The sample here was peripheral blood, taken in the second trimester of pregnancy. The receptors come from a female donor with multiple sclerosis, enrolled in a pregnancy study. Each CDR3 is given with its conserved first and last residue. Rows give clone size only sometimes, using once, few, many, or a class for an expanded clone.

CASSANRTYYEQYF	TRBV10-1	.
CASSSTGPYGYTF	TRBV5-6	.
CASTGLTGYGYTF	TRBV7-2	.
CASSLGTGQAIGTDTQYF	TRBV11-2	.
CAWSANGGEDEKLFF	TRBV30	.
CAIRRGGITDTQYF	TRBV10-3	.
CASSPPFETRLFF	TRBV7-7	few
CASSPAGRGLNTEAFF	TRBV18	.
CASTSGLSYEQYF	TRBV6-1	.
CASSPDRGLIGELFF	TRBV19	once
CASSPQLNEQYF	TRBV18	.
CASSAPSSEAFF	TRBV9	.
CASIPGYTNYGYTF	TRBV21-1	once
CASSLYPPGGWNSYEQYF	TRBV27	.
CSVSTGGFSGNTIYF	TRBV29-1	.
CASSDPPTGDTEAFF	TRBV2	once
CASSPSGGAASTGELFF	TRBV4-2	.
CASHPGQGNQPQHF	TRBV7-9	.
CASSITGGGWNQPQHF	TRBV19	.
CASKQIQGGFEPQHF	TRBV19	.
CASSNPRGRDEQYF	TRBV7-9	.
CASRPSGTSLTGELFF	TRBV7-7	few
CASSPELAPSYEQYF	TRBV7-3	.
CASSIGHRIARDGYTF	TRBV19	.
CASSQATPVSNEQFF	TRBV4-1	.
CASSRRGLAGGGSATQYF	TRBV5-1	once
CASSRGGGNTIYF	TRBV11-2	.
CASSSRDRFTDTQYF	TRBV7-2	.
CASSLLTGTGGEQYF	TRBV5-6	.
CASSYGTGSSYEQYF	TRBV6-5	.
CASSVSVLPNEQFF	TRBV6-1	.
CASSPNRVPDEKLFF	TRBV9	once
CASSLAGGNSPLHF	TRBV7-3	.
CASRDWERQFTGNTIYF	TRBV5-6	.
CASSLGQRPAGGYTF	TRBV5-1	.
CASSFGQNSYNEQFF	TRBV7-2	once
CASSPRGRPSYNEQFF	TRBV2	.
CASSPRGDSGYGYTF	TRBV6-5	.
CASSLRRAPDEQFF	TRBV13	.
CASSVGQGQDYEQYF	TRBV27	once